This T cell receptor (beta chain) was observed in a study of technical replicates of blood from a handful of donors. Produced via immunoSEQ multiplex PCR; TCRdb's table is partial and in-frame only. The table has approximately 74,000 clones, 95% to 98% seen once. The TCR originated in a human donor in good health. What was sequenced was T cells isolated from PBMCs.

Here the CDR3 DNA reads TGTGCCAGCAGTTTAGGTCGAGTGAACACTGAAGCTTTCTTT. Its protein product is CASSLGRVNTEAFF. This chain connects TRBV27 to TRBJ1-1; D remains unclear. Looked up from germline, CDR1 is MNHEY and CDR2 is SMNVEV (reference sequence). The CDR3 has 14 amino acids. Trimming cost V 2 bases and J 0 bases, with 7 bases left between them.